This T cell receptor (beta chain) was identified during a study of naive and memory T cell subsets (TCRdb year 2017). For the wider study: Sorted naive and memory T cell subsets from peripheral blood were analyzed in the study using a UMI-based, open-source pipeline for TCR alpha and beta sequencing. RNA was DNase-treated and reverse transcribed with TCR constant-region primers, mostly using SuperScript III. The results of the functional CMV T cell responses matched the IgG serology results in every case.

Reading from cysteine to phenylalanine, the CDR3 counts 13 amino acids. Kept here is only the CDR3 DNA, which spans 39 bases and is read in frame from base 1. Trimming removed 6 bases from V and 0 bases from J; the gene matches leave 0 bases unexplained. CDR1 is given as MNHEY and CDR2 as SVGAGI, both from the germline V gene. TCR alpha and beta chain libraries were amplified separately from the second PCR step onward. The CMV status of each donor was determined by measuring IFNgamma production from CD4+ T cells after fresh PBMCs had been stimulated overnight with CMV viral lysate. Using Miltenyi beads, CD4 T cells were first positively selected, and CD8 T cells were then positively selected from the CD4-negative fraction. Cells stained for CD3, CD4, CD8, CD45RA, CD27 and a live/dead dye were sorted on a BD Aria II into four subsets by CD45RA and CD27. Blood came from a few healthy volunteers, each fractionated into CD4 and CD8 T cells and then into four differentiation subsets. Roughly 120 ml of peripheral blood was collected from each donor, and PBMC were isolated by Ficoll-Paque PLUS density-gradient centrifugation. After sorting, cells were lysed in RLT buffer, RNA was extracted using a Qiagen RNeasy kit, and the extracted RNA was stored at -80 degrees C.

Receptor libraries were prepared by UMI-ligation and nested PCR. The beta constant-region primer consisted of an equimolar mixture of two oligonucleotides that together covered TRBC1 and TRBC2. A single-stranded oligonucleotide containing the SP2 primer and a 12-nucleotide UMI was joined to the 3' end of the cDNA by T4 RNA ligase 1. Four rounds of PCR, combining the SP2 primer with nested alpha and beta constant-region primers, were used to amplify the ligated cDNA. The ligation reaction was kept at 16 degrees C for roughly 18-25 hours. To avoid over-amplification, PCR2 was usually performed as a SYBR Green qPCR and halted once a predetermined threshold was reached. Agencourt AMPure XP magnetic beads were used for all purifications after the first. Library quantification was done by Qubit, followed by a TapeStation check on which the main peak was expected at around 650 bp. Pooled libraries were sequenced on an Illumina MiSeq using v2 2x251 paired-end kits, and typically about 0.95-2.1 million reads were obtained per sample. Each sample's library went into the pool at about 4.1 nM, and roughly 5-7.5% PhiX was added to help with cluster recognition. The study's own analysis went as follows. Using tag matching that tolerated one base-pair mismatch, Decombinator assigned V and J genes to FASTQ reads that had been processed by Demultiplexor. By using UMIs, Collapsinator corrected both sequencing errors and the frequency errors caused by PCR heterogeneity. TCRs were translated and CDR3s were extracted from the conserved cysteine to the FGXG phenylalanine by CDR3Translator, with non-productive sequences being flagged. Gini, Shannon entropy and inverse Simpson indices were calculated on repertoires subsampled to equal numbers of UMI-defined TCRs. Power-law fits to clonotype abundance distributions were performed by maximum likelihood within the linear range. For one naive CD8 sample, the pipeline and MIGEC produced similar UMI counts, unique TCR numbers and clonal distributions. In one analysis, naive TCRs also found in any memory subset of the same donor were removed from the naive repertoire. A set of several thousand CMV-associated CDR3 sequences, compiled from VDJdb and a published dataset, was used to search the repertoires. TCRdb passed the public sequencing reads through fastp at Q25 and MiXCR, retaining productive beta sequences. For every CDR3 protein sequence, its rows merge into one entry that carries the most common genes and DNA. The V and J calls were determined by TCRdb, not by the authors. In all, the sample holds around 160,000 distinct CDR3 sequences, and 15% to 20% of those were seen once. Clones ranked in the top ten supply about 0.14% of the sample.

To note about this clonotype: Its antigen is not yet known. Base qualities are not at hand, and no much larger clone is one base apart.

The paper as a whole reports these results and caveats: The repertoire findings for the naive and memory subsets could not be validated against a ground truth because none was available. A few larger clonotypes were present in naive repertoires, particularly the CD8 repertoires, and these clonotypes were possibly memory cells re-expressing CD45RA. RNA-based TCR counts may be influenced by expression changes linked to T cell activation and differentiation. In both CD4 and CD8 cells, the Gini index increased while Shannon and inverse Simpson diversity decreased from naive through CM, EM and EMRA. TCR abundance followed a power law whose exponent differed between naive and memory subsets but was consistent across the three individuals. Single alpha or beta chain sequences, rather than paired alpha/beta receptors, were used to define clonotypes. Following error correction, more than 90% of naive TCR sequences occurred only once, which made naive abundance distributions much steeper than those of memory subsets.

The source material was naive CD4+ T cells from blood. Per the publication, the cell subset or site label means: naive T cells, CD45RA high CD27+. The chain is assembled from TRBV6-5 and TRBJ2-3; TRBD1 fits 7 bases in the junction. The TCR comes from a human donor in good health. The CDR3 sequence is CASRQGSTDTQYF. The sequence in DNA is TGTGCCAGCAGACAGGGGAGCACAGATACGCAGTATTTT.